The source of this T cell receptor (beta chain) is a study of cytomegalovirus exposure and HLA in healthy donors. Background on the study: Among the roughly 380 donors who were genotyped, approximately 76% fell in the genetic ancestry cluster that is associated with self-reported Caucasian donors. General observations from the study: Rarity characterized most TCR sequences, yet some public TCRs appeared in many donors. The authors listed 164 TCR beta chains as cytomegalovirus-associated. Exclusion applied to some V segments, including TRBV6-2 and TRBV6-3, as they were indistinguishable.

Vbeta (60) and Jbeta (13) primers were used in the PCR. This table comes from immunoSEQ multiplex PCR, and its TCRdb copy is limited to in-frame clones, with some not included. The data contain around 120,000 clones, 75% to 85% of them seen just once; the ten biggest clones take up around 4.5%. The germline V gene encodes CDR1 KGHSH and CDR2 LQKENI. Trimming left V 1 base short and J 5 bases short, with 12 bases between. The CDR3 length is 15 residues. For this clone: Antigen: not known.

Sample: PBMCs. The clonotype was recovered from a young man in good health and CMV-seropositive. The genes are TRBV18 and TRBJ1-5; D unclear. The CDR3 coding sequence is TGTGCCAGCTCACCACAAATGGGCCGCGATCAGCCCCAGCATTTT. It encodes CASSPQMGRDQPQHF.